The clone carrying this TCR beta chain came up a few times. TCRdb redid the calling of the RT-PCR reads with MiXCR, one entry per CDR3 protein. The table has 7,000 to 9,000 distinct CDR3 sequences, around 10% seen once. Germline V gene sequence: CDR1 SGHTA, CDR2 FQGNSA. The CDR3 has 13 amino acids. Trimming cost V 3 bases and J 1 base, with 6 bases left between them. These data belong to a study of patients and donors after allogeneic stem cell transplantation. The sequencing input was blood, either unsorted or a sorted T cell fraction (not recorded which). V gene TRBV7-2 combines with J gene TRBJ1-1, with D possibly being TRBD1 (5 bases). This receptor was obtained from a human donor who was either an allogeneic HSCT recipient or a stem cell or donor lymphocyte infusion donor (not recorded which). It is not recorded whose cells these are; they may come from a transplant donor. The CDR3 loop reads CASSLTENTEAFF. The CDR3 region has the DNA TGTGCCAGCAGCTTGACAGAGAACACTGAAGCTTTCTTT.